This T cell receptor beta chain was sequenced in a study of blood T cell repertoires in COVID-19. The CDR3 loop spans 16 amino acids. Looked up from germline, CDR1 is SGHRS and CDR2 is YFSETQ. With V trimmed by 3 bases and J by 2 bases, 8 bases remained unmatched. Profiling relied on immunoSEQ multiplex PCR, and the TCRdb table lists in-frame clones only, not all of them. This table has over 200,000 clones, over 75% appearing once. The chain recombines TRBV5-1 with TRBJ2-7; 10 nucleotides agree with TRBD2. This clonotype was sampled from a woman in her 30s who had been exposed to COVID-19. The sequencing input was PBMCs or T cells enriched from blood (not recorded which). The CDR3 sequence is CASSSATSGLPYEQYF. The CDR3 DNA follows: TGCGCCAGCAGCTCGGCGACTAGCGGGCTTCCCTACGAGCAGTACTTC.